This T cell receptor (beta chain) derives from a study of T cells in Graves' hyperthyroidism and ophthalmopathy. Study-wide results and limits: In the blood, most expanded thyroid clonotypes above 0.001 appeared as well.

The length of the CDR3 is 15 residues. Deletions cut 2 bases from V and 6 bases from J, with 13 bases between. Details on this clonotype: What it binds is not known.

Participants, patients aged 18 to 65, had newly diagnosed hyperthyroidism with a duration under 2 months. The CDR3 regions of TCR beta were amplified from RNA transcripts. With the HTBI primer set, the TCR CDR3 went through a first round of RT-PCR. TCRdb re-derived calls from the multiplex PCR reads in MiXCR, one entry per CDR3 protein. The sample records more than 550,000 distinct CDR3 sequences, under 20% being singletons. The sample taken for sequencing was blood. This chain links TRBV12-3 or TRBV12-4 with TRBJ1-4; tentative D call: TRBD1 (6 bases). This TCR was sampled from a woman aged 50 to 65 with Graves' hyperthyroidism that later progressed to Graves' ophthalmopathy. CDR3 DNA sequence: TGTGCCAGCAGTTTATACAGGGCCCGCGATGAAAAACTGTTTTTT. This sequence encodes CASSLYRARDEKLFF.